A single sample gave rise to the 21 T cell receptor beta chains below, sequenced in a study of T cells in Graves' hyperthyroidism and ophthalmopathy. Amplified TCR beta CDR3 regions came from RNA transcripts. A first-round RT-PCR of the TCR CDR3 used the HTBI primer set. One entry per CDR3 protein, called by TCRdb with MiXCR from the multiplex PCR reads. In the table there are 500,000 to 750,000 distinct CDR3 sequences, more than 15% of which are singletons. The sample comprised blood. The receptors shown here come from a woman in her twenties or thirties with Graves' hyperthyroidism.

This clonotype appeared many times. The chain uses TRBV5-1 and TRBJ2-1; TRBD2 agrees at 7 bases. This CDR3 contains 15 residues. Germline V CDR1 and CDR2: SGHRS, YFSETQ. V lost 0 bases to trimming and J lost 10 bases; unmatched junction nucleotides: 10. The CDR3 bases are TGCGCCAGCAGCTTGGGGGCCAGCGGAGCGGGGGAGCAGTTCTTC. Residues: CASSLGASGAGEQFF.

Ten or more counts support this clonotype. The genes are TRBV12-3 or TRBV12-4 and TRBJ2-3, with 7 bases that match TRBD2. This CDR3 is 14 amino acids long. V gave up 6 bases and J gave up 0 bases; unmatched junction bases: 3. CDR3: CASSRLASTDTQYF. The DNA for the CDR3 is TGTGCCAGCAGCAGACTAGCTAGCACAGATACGCAGTATTTT.

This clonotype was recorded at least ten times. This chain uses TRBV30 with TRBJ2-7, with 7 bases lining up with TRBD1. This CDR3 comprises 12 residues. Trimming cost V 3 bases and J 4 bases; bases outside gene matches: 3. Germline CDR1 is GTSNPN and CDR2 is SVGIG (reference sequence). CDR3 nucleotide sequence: TGTGCCTGGAGCTCACAGGGGTACGAGCAGTACTTC. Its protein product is CAWSSQGYEQYF.

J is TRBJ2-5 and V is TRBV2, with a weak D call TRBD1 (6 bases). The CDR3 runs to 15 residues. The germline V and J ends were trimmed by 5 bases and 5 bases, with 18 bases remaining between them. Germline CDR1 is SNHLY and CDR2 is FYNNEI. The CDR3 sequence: CASSNVQGPWETQYF. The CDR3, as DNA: TGTGCCAGCAGTAATGTTCAGGGGCCTTGGGAGACCCAGTACTTC.

The CDR3 here is CASSQDGTGANTGELFF. The CDR3 DNA sequence: TGCGCCAGCAGCCAAGACGGAACAGGAGCGAACACCGGGGAGCTGTTTTTT. The chain couples TRBV4-3 to TRBJ2-2; maybe TRBD1 (5 bases). Germline V gene sequence: CDR1 LGHNA, CDR2 YSLEER. The V gene lost 0 bases and the J gene lost 0 bases, with 11 bases spanning the gap. The CDR3 contains 17 residues.

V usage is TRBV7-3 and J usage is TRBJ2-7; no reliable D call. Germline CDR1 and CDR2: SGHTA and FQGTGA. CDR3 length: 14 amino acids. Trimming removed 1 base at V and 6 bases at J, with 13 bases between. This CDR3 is CASSLMASSAEQYF. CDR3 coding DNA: TGTGCCAGCAGCTTAATGGCCAGTTCGGCCGAGCAGTACTTC.

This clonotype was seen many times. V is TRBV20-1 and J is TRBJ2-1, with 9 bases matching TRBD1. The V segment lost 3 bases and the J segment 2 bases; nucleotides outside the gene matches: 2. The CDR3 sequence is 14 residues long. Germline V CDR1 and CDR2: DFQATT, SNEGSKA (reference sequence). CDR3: CSASGTGPYNEQFF. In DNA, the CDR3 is TGCAGTGCTAGCGGGACAGGGCCCTACAATGAGCAGTTCTTC.

The CDR3 reads CASKPTGGLAGGFSKNIQYF. Written as DNA, the CDR3 is TGTGCCAGCAAACCCACGGGGGGACTAGCGGGAGGGTTTTCCAAAAACATTCAGTACTTC. The chain carries TRBV27 and TRBJ2-4; TRBD2 aligns across 16 bases. With 7 bases clipped from V and 2 bases from J, the junction kept 14 bases outside the gene matches. The germline gives CDR1 MNHEY, CDR2 SMNVEV (reference sequence). The length of the CDR3 is 20 residues.

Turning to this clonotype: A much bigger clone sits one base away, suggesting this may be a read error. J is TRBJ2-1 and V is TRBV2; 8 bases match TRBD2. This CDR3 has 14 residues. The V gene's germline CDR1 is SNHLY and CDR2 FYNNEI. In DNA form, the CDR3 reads TGTGCCAGCAGTACACTAGCGGTCTACGATGAGCAGTTCTTC. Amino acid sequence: CASSTLAVYDEQFF.

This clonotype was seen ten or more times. CDR3 in amino acids: CASSLFAASYNEQFF. The CDR3 DNA is TGTGCCAGCAGTTTATTCGCCGCTTCCTACAATGAGCAGTTCTTC. The chain is built from TRBV27 and TRBJ2-1; D unresolved. Per the germline V gene, CDR1 is MNHEY and CDR2 is SMNVEV (reference sequence). V was shortened by 1 base and J by 1 base, with 8 bases between the two germline ends. The CDR3 length is 15 residues.

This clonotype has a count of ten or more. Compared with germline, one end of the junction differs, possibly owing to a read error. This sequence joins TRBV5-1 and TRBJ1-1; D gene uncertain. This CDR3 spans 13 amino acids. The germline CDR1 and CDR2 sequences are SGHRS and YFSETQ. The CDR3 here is CASSLGGNTEAFF. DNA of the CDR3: TGTGCCAGCAGCTTAGGCGGGAACACTGAAGCTTTCTTT.

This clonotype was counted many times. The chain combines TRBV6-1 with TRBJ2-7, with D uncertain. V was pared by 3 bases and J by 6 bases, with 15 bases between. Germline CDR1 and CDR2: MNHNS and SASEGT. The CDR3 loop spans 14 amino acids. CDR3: CASSEVEADGEQYF. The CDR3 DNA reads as TGTGCCAGCAGTGAGGTCGAGGCCGATGGCGAGCAGTACTTC.

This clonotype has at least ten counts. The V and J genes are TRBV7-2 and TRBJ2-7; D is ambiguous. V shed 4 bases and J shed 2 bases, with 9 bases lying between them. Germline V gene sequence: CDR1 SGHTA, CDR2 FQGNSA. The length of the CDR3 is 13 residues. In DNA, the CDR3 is TGTGCCAGCAGCTCCTCGTCGGCCTACGAGCAGTACTTC. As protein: CASSSSSAYEQYF.

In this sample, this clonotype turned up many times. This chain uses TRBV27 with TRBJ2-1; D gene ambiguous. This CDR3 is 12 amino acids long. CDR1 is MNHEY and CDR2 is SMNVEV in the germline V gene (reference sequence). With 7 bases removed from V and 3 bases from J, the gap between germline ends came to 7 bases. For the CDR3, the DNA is TGTGCCAGCAATGACCACTACAATGAGCAGTTCTTC. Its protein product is CASNDHYNEQFF.

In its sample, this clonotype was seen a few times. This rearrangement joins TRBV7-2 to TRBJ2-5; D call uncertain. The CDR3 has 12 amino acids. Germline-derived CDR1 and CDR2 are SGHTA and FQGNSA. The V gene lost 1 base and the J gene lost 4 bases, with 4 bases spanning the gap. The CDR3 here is CASSLVTETQYF. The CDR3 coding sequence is TGTGCCAGCAGCTTAGTGACAGAGACCCAGTACTTC.

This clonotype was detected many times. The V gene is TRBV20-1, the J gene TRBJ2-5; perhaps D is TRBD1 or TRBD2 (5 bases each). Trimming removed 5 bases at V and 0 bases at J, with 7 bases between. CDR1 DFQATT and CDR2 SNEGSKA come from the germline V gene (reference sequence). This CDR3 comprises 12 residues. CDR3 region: CSAGDHQETQYF. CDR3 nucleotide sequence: TGCAGTGCTGGGGACCACCAAGAGACCCAGTACTTC.

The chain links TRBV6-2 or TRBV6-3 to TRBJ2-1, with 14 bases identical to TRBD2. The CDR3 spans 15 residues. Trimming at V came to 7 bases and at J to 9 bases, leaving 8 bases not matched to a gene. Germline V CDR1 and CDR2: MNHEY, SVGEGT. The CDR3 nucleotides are TGTGCCAGCACCACCGGGACTAGCGGGAGTCTTGAGCAGTTCTTC. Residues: CASTTGTSGSLEQFF.

The CDR3 here is CAIRGTAFLGELFF. The DNA for the CDR3 is TGTGCCATACGGGGGACAGCCTTTCTGGGGGAGCTGTTTTTT. The chain is built from TRBV6-1 and TRBJ2-2, with D possibly matching TRBD1 (7 bases). The V and J ends lost 10 bases and 8 bases respectively, with 20 bases between them. Per germline, CDR1 MNHNS and CDR2 SASEGT. This CDR3 comprises 14 residues.

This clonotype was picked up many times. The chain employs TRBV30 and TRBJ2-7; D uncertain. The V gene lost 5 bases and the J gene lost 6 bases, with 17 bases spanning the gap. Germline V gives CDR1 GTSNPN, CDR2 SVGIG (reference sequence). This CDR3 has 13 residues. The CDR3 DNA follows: TGTGCCTGGTCTCCGCAACCGCAATTCGAGCAGTACTTC. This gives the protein CAWSPQPQFEQYF.

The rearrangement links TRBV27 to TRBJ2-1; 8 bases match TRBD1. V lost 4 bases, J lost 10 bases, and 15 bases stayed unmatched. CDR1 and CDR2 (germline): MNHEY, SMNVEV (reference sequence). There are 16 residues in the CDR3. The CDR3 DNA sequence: TGTGCCAGCAGTTGGTGGCAGGGGGCACTCCCGAGGGAGCAGTTCTTC. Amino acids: CASSWWQGALPREQFF.

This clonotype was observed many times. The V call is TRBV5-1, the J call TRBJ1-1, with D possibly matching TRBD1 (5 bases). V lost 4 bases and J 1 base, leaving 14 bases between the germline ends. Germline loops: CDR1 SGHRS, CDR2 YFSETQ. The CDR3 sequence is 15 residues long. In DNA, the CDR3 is TGCGCCAGCAGCCATGGGACGGCCGGGAACACTGAAGCTTTCTTT. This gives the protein CASSHGTAGNTEAFF.